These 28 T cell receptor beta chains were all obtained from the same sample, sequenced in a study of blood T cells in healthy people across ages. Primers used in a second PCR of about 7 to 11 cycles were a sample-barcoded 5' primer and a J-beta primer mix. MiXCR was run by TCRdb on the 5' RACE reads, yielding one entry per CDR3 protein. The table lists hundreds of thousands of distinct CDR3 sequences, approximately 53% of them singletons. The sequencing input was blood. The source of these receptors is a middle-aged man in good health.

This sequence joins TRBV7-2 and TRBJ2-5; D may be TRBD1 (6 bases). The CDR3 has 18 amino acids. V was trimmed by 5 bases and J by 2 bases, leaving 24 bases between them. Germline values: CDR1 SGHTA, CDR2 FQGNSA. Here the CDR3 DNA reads TGTGCCAGCAGCCCCAACCCTCCAGAGACAGGCCTTCAAGAGACCCAGTACTTC. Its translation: CASSPNPPETGLQETQYF.

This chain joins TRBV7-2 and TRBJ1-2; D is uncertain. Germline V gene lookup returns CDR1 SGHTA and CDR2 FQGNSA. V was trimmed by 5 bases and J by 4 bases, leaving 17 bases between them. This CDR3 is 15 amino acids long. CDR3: CASSRLIGNTYGYTF. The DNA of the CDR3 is TGTGCCAGCAGCCGACTAATAGGGAATACCTATGGCTACACCTTC.

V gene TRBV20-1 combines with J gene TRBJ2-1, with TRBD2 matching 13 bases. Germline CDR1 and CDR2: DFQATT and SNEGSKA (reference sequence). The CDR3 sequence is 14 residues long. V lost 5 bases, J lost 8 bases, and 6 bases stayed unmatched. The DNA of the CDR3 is TGCAGTGCTGAAACTAGCGGGGGGGCCTATGAGCAGTTCTTC. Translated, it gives CSAETSGGAYEQFF.

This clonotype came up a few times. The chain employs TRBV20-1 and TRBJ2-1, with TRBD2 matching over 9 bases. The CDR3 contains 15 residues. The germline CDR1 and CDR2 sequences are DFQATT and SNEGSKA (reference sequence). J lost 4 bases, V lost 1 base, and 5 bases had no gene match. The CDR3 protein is CSARGASGGYNEQFF. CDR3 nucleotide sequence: TGCAGTGCTAGAGGGGCCAGCGGGGGGTACAATGAGCAGTTCTTC.

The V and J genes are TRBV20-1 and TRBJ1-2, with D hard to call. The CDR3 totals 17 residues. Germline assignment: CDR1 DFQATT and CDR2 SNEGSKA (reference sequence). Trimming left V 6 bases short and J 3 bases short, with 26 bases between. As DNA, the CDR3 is TGCAGTGCAAAGCAACAGACCATGAGAGACTCGTACTATGGCTACACCTTC. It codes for CSAKQQTMRDSYYGYTF.

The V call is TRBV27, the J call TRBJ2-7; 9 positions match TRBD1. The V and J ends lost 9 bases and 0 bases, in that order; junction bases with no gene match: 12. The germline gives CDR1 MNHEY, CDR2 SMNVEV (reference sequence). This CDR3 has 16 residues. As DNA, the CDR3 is TGTGCCAGGTGGATTCAAGGGACAGGGAGCTCCTACGAGCAGTACTTC. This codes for CARWIQGTGSSYEQYF.

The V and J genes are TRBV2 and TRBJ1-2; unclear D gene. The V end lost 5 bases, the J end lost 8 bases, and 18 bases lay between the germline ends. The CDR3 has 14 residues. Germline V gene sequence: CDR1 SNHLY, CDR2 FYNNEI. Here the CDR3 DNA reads TGTGCCAGCAGTACGTACGCGACACATCAAGGCTACACCTTC. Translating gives CASSTYATHQGYTF.

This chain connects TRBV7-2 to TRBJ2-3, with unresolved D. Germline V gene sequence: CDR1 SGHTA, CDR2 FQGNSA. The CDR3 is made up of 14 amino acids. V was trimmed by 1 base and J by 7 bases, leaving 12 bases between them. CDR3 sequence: CASSLVAEDNTQYF. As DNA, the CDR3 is TGTGCCAGCAGCTTAGTGGCAGAGGATAATACGCAGTATTTT.

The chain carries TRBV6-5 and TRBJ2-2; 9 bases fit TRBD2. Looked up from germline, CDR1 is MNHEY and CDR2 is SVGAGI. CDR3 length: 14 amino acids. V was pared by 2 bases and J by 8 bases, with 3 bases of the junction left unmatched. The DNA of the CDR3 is TGTGCCAGCAGTTACGCGGGGGGGCCGGGGGAGCTGTTTTTT. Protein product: CASSYAGGPGELFF.

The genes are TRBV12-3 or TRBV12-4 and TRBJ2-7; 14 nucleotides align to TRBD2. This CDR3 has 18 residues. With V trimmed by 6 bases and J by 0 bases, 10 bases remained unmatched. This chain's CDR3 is CASSPRTSGRPSSYEQYF. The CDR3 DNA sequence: TGTGCCAGCAGCCCCCGGACTAGCGGGAGGCCCAGCTCCTACGAGCAGTACTTC.

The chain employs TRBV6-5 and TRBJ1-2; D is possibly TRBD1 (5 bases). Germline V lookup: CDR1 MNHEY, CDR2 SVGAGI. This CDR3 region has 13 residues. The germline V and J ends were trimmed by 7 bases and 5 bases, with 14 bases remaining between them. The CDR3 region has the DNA TGTGCCAGCACTCTAGGGGTGGCATATGGCTACACCTTC. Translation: CASTLGVAYGYTF.

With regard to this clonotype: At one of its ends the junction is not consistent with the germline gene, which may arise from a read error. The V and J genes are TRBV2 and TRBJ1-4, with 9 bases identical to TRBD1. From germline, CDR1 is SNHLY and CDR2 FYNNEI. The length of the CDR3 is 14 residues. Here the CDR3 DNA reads TGTGCCGGCAGGGACAGGGCCACTAATGAAAAACTGTTTTTT. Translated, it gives CAGRDRATNEKLFF.

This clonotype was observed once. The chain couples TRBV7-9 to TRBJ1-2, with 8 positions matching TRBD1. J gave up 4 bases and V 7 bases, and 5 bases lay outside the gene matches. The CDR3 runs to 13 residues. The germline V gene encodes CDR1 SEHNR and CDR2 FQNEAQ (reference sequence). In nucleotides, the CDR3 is TGTGCCAGCACTCGGACAGGGATCTATGGCTACACCTTC. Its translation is CASTRTGIYGYTF.

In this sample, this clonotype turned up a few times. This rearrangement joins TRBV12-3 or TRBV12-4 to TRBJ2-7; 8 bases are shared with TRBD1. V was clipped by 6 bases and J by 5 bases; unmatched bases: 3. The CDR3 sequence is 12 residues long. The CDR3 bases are TGTGCCAGCAGCAAGACAGGGGACGAGCAGTACTTC. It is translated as CASSKTGDEQYF.

The CDR3 sequence is CASSQKFDTQYF. CDR3 bases: TGTGCCAGCAGCCAAAAGTTCGATACGCAGTATTTT. The chain links TRBV28 to TRBJ2-3, with no clear D. The V end lost 6 bases, the J end lost 6 bases, and 10 bases lay between the germline ends. In germline, CDR1 is MDHEN, CDR2 SYDVKM. This CDR3 comprises 12 residues. Full variable domain (missing parts from reference TRBV28 and TRBJ2-3): DVKVTQSSRYLVKRTGEKVFLECVQDMDHENMFWYRQDPGLGLRLIYFSYDVKMKEKGDIPEGYSVSREKKERFSLILESASTNQTSMYLCASSQKFDTQYFGPGTRLTVL.

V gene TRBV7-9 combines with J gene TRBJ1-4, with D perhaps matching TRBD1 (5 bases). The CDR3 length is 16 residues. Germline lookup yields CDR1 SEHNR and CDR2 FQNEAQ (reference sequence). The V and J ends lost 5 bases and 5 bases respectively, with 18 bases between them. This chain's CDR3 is CASSRITSGGNEKLFF. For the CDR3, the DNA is TGTGCCAGCAGCCGTATTACATCTGGGGGAAATGAAAAACTGTTTTTT.

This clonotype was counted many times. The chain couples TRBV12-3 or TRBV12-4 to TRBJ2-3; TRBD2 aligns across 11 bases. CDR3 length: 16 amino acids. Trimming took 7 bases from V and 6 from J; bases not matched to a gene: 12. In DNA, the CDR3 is TGTGCCAGCACCCCTTCTCTAGCGGGAGGACGGGATACGCAGTATTTT. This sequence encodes CASTPSLAGGRDTQYF.

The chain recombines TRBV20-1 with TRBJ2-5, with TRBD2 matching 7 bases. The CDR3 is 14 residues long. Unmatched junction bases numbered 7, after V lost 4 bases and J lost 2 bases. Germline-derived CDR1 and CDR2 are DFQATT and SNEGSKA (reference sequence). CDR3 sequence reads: CSAIAGEGQETQYF. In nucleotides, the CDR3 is TGCAGTGCTATAGCGGGCGAGGGTCAAGAGACCCAGTACTTC.

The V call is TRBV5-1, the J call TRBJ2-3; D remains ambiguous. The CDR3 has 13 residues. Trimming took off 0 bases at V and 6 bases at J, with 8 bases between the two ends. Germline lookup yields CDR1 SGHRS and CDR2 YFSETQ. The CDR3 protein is CASSLGPRDTQYF. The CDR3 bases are TGCGCCAGCAGCTTGGGACCTCGGGATACGCAGTATTTT.

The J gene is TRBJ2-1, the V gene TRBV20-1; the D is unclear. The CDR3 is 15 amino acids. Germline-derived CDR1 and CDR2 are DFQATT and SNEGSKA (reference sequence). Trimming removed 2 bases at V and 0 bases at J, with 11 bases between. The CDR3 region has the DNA TGCAGTGCTAGACCCCTCGTGGTCTCCTACAATGAGCAGTTCTTC. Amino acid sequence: CSARPLVVSYNEQFF.

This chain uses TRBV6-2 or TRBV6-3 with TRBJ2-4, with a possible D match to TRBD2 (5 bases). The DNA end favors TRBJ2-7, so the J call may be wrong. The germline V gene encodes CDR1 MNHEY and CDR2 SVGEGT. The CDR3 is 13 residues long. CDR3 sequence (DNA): TGTGCCAACCATAGCATCGGTGGAGGCGAGCAGTACTTC. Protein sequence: CANHSIGGGEQYF.

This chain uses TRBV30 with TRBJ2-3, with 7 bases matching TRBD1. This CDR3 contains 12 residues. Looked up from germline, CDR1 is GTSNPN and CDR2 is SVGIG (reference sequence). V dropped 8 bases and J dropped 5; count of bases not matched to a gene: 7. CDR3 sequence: CAVGAGGDTQYF. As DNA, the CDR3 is TGTGCCGTGGGGGCAGGGGGAGATACGCAGTATTTT. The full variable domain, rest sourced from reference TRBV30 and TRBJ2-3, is SQTIHQWPATLVQPVGSPLSLECTVEGTSNPNLYWYRQAAGRGLQLLFYSVGIGQISSEVPQNLSASRPQDRQFILSSKKLLLSDSGFYLCAVGAGGDTQYFGPGTRLTVL.

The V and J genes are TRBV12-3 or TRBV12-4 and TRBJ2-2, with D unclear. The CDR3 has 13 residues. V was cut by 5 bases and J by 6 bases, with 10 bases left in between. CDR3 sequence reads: CASSTLTAGELFF. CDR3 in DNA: TGTGCCAGCAGTACACTAACCGCCGGGGAGCTGTTTTTT.

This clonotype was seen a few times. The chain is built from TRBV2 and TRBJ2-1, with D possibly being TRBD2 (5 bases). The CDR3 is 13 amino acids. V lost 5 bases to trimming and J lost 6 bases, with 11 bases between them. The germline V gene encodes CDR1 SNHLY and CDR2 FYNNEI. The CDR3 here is CASSYIGSNEQFF. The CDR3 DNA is TGTGCCAGCAGTTATATTGGGAGCAATGAGCAGTTCTTC.

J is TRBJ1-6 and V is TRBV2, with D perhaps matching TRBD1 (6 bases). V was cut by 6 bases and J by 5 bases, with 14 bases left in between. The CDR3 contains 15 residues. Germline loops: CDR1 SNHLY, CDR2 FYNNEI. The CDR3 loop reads CASRVRSGDNSPLHF. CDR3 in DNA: TGTGCCAGCAGAGTTCGGTCAGGGGATAATTCACCCCTCCACTTT.

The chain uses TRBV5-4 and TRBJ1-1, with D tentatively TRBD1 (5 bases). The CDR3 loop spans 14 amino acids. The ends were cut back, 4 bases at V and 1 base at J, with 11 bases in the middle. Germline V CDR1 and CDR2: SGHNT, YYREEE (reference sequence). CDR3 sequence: CASSQGHANTEAFF. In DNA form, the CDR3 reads TGTGCCAGCAGCCAAGGACATGCGAACACTGAAGCTTTCTTT.

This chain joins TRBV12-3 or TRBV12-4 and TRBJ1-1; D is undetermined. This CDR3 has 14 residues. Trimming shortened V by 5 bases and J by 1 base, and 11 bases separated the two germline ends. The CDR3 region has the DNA TGTGCCAGCAGTAGGGATGTCTCGAACACTGAAGCTTTCTTT. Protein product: CASSRDVSNTEAFF.

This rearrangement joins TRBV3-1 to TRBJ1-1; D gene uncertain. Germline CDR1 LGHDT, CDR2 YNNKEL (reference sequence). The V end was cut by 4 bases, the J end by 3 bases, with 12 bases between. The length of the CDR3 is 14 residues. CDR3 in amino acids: CASSPDRADTEAFF. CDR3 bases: TGTGCCAGCAGCCCCGATAGGGCAGACACTGAAGCTTTCTTT.